These 12 T cell receptor beta chains were all obtained from the same sample, sequenced in a study of T cells after yellow fever vaccination. TCRdb used MiXCR to reprocess the 5' RACE reads, holding one entry per CDR3 protein. The sample has 450,000 to 650,000 distinct CDR3 sequences, roughly 14% seen once. This sample comprised PBMCs, obtained on the day of the yellow fever booster vaccination. The receptors were sampled from a man in his thirties or forties who received the YFV17D yellow fever vaccine.

This clonotype was recorded a few times. The chain is built from TRBV7-3 and TRBJ2-3; D gene uncertain. Germline lookup yields CDR1 SGHTA and CDR2 FQGTGA. The CDR3 loop spans 14 amino acids. V lost 5 bases to trimming and J lost 5 bases, with 14 bases between them. In DNA form, the CDR3 reads TGTGCCAGCAGCAGAGGAGTCTCTGGAGATACGCAGTATTTT. Amino acid sequence: CASSRGVSGDTQYF. Full variable domain (missing parts from reference TRBV7-3 and TRBJ2-3): GAGVSQTPSNKVTEKGKYVELRCDPISGHTALYWYRQSLGQGPEFLIYFQGTGAADDSGLPNDRFFAVRPEGSVSTLKIQRTERGDSAVYLCASSRGVSGDTQYFGPGTRLTVL.

In its sample, this clonotype was seen a few times. V usage is TRBV6-5 and J usage is TRBJ2-7; 15 bases align to TRBD2. The CDR3 has 18 amino acids. The ends lost 2 bases at V and 6 bases at J; junction bases unmatched: 11. CDR1 is MNHEY and CDR2 is SVGAGI in the germline V gene. The CDR3 sequence is CASSYGTGLAGGRSEQYF. The CDR3 DNA reads as TGTGCCAGCAGTTACGGAACAGGACTAGCGGGAGGGAGGTCCGAGCAGTACTTC.

This clonotype has a handful of counts. The V and J genes are TRBV6-1 and TRBJ2-7; 10 nucleotides match TRBD2. CDR3 length: 15 amino acids. Germline V gene sequence: CDR1 MNHNS, CDR2 SASEGT. Trimming cost V 5 bases and J 6 bases; bases outside gene matches: 10. CDR3 in amino acids: CASSKGTSAPSEQYF. The CDR3 region has the DNA TGTGCCAGCAGTAAAGGGACTAGCGCGCCGAGCGAGCAGTACTTC.

V usage is TRBV6-1 and J usage is TRBJ2-7, with TRBD2 identical over 11 bases. Trimming removed 5 bases from V and 0 bases from J; junction bases left unmatched: 3. This CDR3 spans 15 amino acids. From germline, CDR1 is MNHNS and CDR2 SASEGT. The chain's CDR3 is CASSRGLADSYEQYF. CDR3 nucleotide sequence: TGTGCCAGCAGTAGGGGACTAGCGGACTCCTACGAGCAGTACTTC.

This clonotype was counted between two and nine times. J is TRBJ2-7 and V is TRBV10-2, with no clear D. Germline CDR1 is WSHSY and CDR2 is SAAADI. CDR3 length: 13 residues. Between the trimmed V and J ends, which lost 0 bases and 4 bases, there was a span of 7 bases. CDR3 protein: CASSESRSYEQYF. CDR3 in DNA: TGCGCCAGCAGTGAGTCACGGTCATACGAGCAGTACTTC.

The chain uses TRBV18 and TRBJ1-5; D not certain. Germline CDR1 and CDR2: KGHSH and LQKENI. CDR3 length equals 16 residues. V was clipped by 2 bases and J by 2 bases, with 13 bases between them. In DNA form, the CDR3 reads TGTGCCAGCTCACCAGTACGTGGGGTGGGCAATCAGCCCCAGCATTTT. Its translation: CASSPVRGVGNQPQHF.

The chain combines TRBV21-1 with TRBJ2-4. TRBV21-1 is described as a pseudogene. This CDR3 has 14 amino acids. CDR3 amino acids: CASSKGGWENIQYF. The CDR3 coding sequence is TGTGCCAGCAGCAAAGGGGGTTGGGAAAACATTCAGTACTTC.

This chain connects TRBV19 to TRBJ2-3; TRBD1 aligns across 8 bases. The junction had 5 bases not matched to a gene; V was cut back by 9 bases and J by 9 bases. Germline V lookup: CDR1 LNHDA, CDR2 SQIVND (reference sequence). This CDR3 has 11 amino acids. CDR3 in amino acids: CASQGQATQYF. In nucleotides, the CDR3 is TGTGCCAGCCAGGGACAGGCCACGCAGTATTTT.

This clonotype was observed a few times. The CDR3, as DNA: TGTGCCAGCAGCGTAGGATATGGGCAGGGTAGAGATACGCAGTATTTT. This gives the protein CASSVGYGQGRDTQYF. This rearrangement joins TRBV9 to TRBJ2-3, with D tentatively TRBD1 (5 bases). The length of the CDR3 is 16 residues. Trimming took 0 bases from V and 5 from J, leaving 16 bases between them. Looked up from germline, CDR1 is SGDLS and CDR2 is YYNGEE. Full variable domain (missing parts from reference TRBV9 and TRBJ2-3): DSGVTQTPKHLITATGQRVTLRCSPRSGDLSVYWYQQSLDQGLQFLIQYYNGEERAKGNILERFSAQQFPDLHSELNLSSLELGDSALYFCASSVGYGQGRDTQYFGPGTRLTVL.

This clonotype was seen a few times. The V and J genes are TRBV20-1 and TRBJ2-3; a possible D gene is TRBD2 (6 bases). V lost 3 bases and J lost 2, with 12 bases in between. Germline CDR1 DFQATT, CDR2 SNEGSKA (reference sequence). The CDR3 has 14 residues. The CDR3 loop reads CSASGAGSTDTQYF. CDR3 nucleotides: TGCAGTGCTAGCGGCGCGGGGTCCACAGATACGCAGTATTTT.

This clonotype was seen only a few times. This chain joins TRBV7-9 and TRBJ2-3; D may be TRBD2 (6 bases). Germline assignment: CDR1 SEHNR and CDR2 FQNEAQ (reference sequence). The CDR3 length is 17 residues. Trimming pared 4 bases from V and 3 bases from J, leaving 20 bases between. The CDR3, as DNA: TGTGCCAGCAGCTGGACCGGCCCGGGAGCAGGGACAGATACGCAGTATTTT. Protein sequence: CASSWTGPGAGTDTQYF.

J is TRBJ2-3 and V is TRBV29-1, with D perhaps TRBD2 (6 bases). The CDR3 totals 15 residues. Trimming removed 4 bases at V and 2 bases at J, with 16 bases between. Germline V gene sequence: CDR1 SQVTM, CDR2 ANQGSEA. The CDR3 spells CSVAGGPTFTDTQYF. CDR3 nucleotide sequence: TGCAGCGTTGCCGGGGGTCCAACCTTCACAGATACGCAGTATTTT.